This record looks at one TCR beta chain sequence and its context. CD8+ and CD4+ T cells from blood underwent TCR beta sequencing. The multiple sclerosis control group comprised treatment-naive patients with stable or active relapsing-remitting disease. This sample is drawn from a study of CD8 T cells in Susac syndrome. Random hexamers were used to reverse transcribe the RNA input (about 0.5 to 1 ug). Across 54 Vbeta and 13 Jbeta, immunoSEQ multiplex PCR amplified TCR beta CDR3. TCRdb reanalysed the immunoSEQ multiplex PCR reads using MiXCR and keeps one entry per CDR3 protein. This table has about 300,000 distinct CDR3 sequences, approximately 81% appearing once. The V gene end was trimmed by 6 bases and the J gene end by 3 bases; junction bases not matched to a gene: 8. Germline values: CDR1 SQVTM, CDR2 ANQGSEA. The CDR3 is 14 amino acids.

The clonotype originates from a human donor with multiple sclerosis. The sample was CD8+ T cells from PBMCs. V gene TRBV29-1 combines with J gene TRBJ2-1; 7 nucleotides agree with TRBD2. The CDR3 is CSVNRDYRYNEQFF. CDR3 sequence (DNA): TGCAGCGTGAACCGGGACTACCGCTACAATGAGCAGTTCTTC.